This TCR beta chain was captured by sequencing in a study of CXCR3-negative and CXCR3-positive naive CD8 T cells. General study findings and limits: TRB CDR3s of CXCR3-positive naive cells were more hydrophobic than those of CXCR3-negative naive cells. Memory CD8+ T cell repertoires were far less diverse than both naive subsets.

The germline CDR1 and CDR2 sequences are DFQATT and SNEGSKA (reference sequence). The CDR3 loop spans 14 amino acids. The sorting of each CD8+ T cell subset was done in triplicate, at more than 250,000 cells each. The TRB libraries of cDNA were built by UMI-labeled 5' RACE. Reprocessing the 5' RACE reads, TCRdb reports a single entry for every CDR3 protein and omits DNA. In total, the table holds approximately 6,700 distinct CDR3 sequences. On this clonotype: Antigen: not known.

The chain combines TRBV20-1 with TRBJ2-1; absent DNA, TCRdb's TRBD1 call cannot be checked. The sequenced sample consisted of naive CXCR3- CD8+ T cells from blood. The subset was: CD45RO-CCR7+CD27+CD95- naive CD8+ T cells lacking CXCR3 (TNR3-). The origin of this receptor is a human donor in good health. Some clones in this sample may be carry-over from other donors' samples. Here the CDR3 reads CSAGGVQGDNEQFF.